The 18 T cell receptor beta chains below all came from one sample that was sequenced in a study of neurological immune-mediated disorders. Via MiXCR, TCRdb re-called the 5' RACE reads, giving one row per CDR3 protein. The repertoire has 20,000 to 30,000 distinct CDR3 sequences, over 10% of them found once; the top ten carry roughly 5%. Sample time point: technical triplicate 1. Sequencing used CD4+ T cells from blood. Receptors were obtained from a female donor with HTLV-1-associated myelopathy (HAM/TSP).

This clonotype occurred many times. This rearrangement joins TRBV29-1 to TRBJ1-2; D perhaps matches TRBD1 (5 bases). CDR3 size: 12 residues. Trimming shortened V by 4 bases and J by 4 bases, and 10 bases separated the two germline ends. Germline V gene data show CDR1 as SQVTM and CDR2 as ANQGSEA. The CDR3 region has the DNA TGCAGCGTTGCTGGGGGGGGCTATGGCTACACCTTC. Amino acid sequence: CSVAGGGYGYTF.

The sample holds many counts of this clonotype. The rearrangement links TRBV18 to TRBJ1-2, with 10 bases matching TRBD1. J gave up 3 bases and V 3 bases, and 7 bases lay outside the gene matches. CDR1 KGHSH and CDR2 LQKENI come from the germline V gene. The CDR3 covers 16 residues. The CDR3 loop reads CASSPYTGTGDYGYTF. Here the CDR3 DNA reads TGTGCCAGCTCACCTTACACCGGGACAGGGGACTATGGCTACACCTTC.

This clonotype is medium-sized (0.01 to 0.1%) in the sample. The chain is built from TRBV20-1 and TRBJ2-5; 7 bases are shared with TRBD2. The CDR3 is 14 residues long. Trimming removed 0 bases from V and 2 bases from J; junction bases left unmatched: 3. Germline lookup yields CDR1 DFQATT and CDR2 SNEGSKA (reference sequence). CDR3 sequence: CSARDPGGQETQYF. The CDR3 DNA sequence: TGCAGTGCTAGAGATCCGGGAGGACAAGAGACCCAGTACTTC.

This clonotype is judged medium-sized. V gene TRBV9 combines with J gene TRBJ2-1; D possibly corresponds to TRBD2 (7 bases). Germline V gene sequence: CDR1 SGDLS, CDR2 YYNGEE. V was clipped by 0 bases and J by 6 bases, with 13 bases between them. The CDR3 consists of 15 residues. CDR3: CASSVVGGETNEQFF. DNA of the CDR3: TGTGCCAGCAGCGTAGTAGGGGGGGAGACCAATGAGCAGTTCTTC.

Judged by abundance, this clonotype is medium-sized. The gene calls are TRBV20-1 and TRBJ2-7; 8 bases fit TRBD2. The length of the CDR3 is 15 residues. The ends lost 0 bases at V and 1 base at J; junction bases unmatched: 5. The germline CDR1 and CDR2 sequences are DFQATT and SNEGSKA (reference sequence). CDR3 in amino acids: CSARDWGGGSYEQYF. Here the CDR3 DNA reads TGCAGTGCTAGAGATTGGGGCGGGGGGTCCTACGAGCAGTACTTC.

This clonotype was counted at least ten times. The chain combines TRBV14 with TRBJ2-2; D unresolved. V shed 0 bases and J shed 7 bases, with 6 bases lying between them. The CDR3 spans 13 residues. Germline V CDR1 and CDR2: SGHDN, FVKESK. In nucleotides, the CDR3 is TGTGCCAGCAGCCAAGATTACGGCGGGGAGCTGTTTTTT. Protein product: CASSQDYGGELFF.

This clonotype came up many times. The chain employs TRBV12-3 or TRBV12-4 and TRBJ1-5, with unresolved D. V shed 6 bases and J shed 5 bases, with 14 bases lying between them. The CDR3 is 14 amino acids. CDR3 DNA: TGTGCCAGCAGGGAAGTTGGCCTCGATCAGCCCCAGCATTTT. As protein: CASREVGLDQPQHF.

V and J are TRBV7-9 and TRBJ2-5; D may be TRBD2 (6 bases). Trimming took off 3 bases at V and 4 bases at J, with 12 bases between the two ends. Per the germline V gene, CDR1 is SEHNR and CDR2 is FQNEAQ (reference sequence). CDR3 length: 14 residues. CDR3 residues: CASSFGGVGETQYF. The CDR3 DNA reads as TGTGCCAGCAGCTTTGGCGGGGTGGGAGAGACCCAGTACTTC.

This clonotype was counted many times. The DNA for the CDR3 is TGTGCCAGCAGTTACGCAGCCACAGATACGCAGTATTTT. Encoded protein: CASSYAATDTQYF. The chain carries TRBV6-6 and TRBJ2-3; D remains ambiguous. Per the germline V gene, CDR1 is MNHNY and CDR2 is SVGAGI (reference sequence). CDR3 length: 13 residues. Between the trimmed V and J ends, which lost 2 bases and 2 bases, there was a span of 5 bases.

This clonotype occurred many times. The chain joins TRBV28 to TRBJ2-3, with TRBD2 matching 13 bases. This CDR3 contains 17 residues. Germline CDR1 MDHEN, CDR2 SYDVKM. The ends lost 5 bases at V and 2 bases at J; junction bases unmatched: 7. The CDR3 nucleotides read TGTGCCAGCAGTCCGGGACTAGCGGGGTTATCCACAGATACGCAGTATTTT. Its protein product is CASSPGLAGLSTDTQYF.

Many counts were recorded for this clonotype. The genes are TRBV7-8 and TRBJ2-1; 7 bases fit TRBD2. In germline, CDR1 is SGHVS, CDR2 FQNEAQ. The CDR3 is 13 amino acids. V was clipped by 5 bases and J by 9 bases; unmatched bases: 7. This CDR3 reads CASSPRLAGEQFF. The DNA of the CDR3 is TGTGCCAGCAGCCCGAGACTAGCAGGTGAGCAGTTCTTC.

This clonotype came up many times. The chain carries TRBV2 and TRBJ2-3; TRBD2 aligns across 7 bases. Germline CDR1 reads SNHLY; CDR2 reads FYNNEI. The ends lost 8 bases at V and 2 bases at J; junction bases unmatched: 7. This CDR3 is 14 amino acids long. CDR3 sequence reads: CASALAAVTDTQYF. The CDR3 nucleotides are TGTGCCAGCGCGCTAGCGGCCGTCACAGATACGCAGTATTTT. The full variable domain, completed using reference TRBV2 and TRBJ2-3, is EPEVTQTPSHQVTQMGQEVILRCVPISNHLYFYWYRQILGQKVEFLVSFYNNEISEKSEIFDDQFSVERPDGSNFTLKIRSTKLEDSAMYFCASALAAVTDTQYFGPGTRLTVL.

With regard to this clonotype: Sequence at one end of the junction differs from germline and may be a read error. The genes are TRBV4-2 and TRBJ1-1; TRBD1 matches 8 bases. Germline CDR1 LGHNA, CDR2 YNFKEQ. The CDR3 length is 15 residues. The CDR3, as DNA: TGTGCCAGCAGCCGCGTACAGGGGGTGGGTACTGAAGATTTCTTT. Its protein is CASSRVQGVGTEDFF.

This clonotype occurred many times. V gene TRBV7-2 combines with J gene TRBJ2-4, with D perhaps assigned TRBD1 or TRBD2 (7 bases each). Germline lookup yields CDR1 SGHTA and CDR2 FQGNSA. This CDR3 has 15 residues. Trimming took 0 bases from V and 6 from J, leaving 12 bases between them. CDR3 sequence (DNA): TGTGCCAGCAGCTTAGCCCCAGGGGGGGCAAACATTCAGTACTTC. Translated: CASSLAPGGANIQYF.

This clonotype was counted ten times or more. This CDR3 is CSASRGRLLDTQYF. In DNA, the CDR3 is TGCAGTGCTAGTAGAGGGAGGTTGTTAGATACGCAGTATTTT. V gene TRBV20-1 combines with J gene TRBJ2-3; D is possibly TRBD2 (6 bases). V was shortened by 3 bases and J by 5 bases, with 15 bases between the two germline ends. Germline CDR1 is DFQATT and CDR2 is SNEGSKA (reference sequence). CDR3 length: 14 amino acids.

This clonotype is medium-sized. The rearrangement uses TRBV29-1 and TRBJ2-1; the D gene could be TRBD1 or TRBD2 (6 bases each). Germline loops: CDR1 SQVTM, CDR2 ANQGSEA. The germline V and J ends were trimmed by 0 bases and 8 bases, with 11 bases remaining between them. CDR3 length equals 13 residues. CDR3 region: CSVEERGADEQFF. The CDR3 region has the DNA TGCAGCGTTGAAGAGAGGGGGGCGGATGAGCAGTTCTTC.

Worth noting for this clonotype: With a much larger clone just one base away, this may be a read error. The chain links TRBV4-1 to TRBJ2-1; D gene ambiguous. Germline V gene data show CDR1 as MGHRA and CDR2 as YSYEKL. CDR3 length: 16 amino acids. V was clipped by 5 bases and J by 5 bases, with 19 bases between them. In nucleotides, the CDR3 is TGCGCCAGCAGCATGTATATTGTGGACGCCGACAATGAGCAGTTCTTC. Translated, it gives CASSMYIVDADNEQFF.

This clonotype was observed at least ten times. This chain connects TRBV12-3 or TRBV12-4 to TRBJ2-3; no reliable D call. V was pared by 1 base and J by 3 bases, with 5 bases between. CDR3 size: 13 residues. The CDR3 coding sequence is TGTGCCAGCAGTTTAGTCAGGACAGATACGCAGTATTTT. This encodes CASSLVRTDTQYF.